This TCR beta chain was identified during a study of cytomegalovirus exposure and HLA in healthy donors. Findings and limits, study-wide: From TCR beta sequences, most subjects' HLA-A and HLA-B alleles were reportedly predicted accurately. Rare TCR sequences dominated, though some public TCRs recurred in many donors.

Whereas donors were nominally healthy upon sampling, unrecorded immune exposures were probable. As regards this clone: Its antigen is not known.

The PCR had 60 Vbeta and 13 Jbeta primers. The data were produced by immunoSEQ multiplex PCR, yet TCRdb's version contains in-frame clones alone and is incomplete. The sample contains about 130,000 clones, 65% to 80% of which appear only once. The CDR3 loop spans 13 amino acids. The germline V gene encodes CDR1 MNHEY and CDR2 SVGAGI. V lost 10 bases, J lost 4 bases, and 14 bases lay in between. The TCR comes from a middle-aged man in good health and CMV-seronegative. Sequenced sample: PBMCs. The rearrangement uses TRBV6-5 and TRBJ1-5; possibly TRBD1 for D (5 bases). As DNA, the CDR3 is TGTGCCACCCAGTGGGGGGTGAATCAGCCCCAGCATTTT. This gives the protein CATQWGVNQPQHF.